Presented here are 13 T cell receptor beta chains from one specimen sequenced in a study of T cell clonality in common variable immunodeficiency. Here immunoSEQ multiplex PCR was the method, and the copy in TCRdb shows in-frame clones only, minus some. The repertoire shows tens of thousands of clones, none seen only once; the top ten take about 1.9%. The specimen was peripheral blood mononuclear cells. The receptors shown here come from a person aged 18 to 70 in good health.

The table lists this clone with many counts. The read comes to an end 3 residues before the CDR3 does, leaving the germline J gene to fill in the end. The rearrangement joins TRBV6-1 to TRBJ1-2; 12 bases are shared with TRBD1. With V trimmed by 1 base and J by 2 bases, 2 bases remained unmatched. Germline CDR1 and CDR2: MNHNS and SASEGT. The CDR3 spans 16 residues. The DNA read from the CDR3 is TGTGCCAGCAGTGAAGTGGGGACAGGGGGCAACTATGGC. Its protein is CASSEVGTGGNYG. The entire CDR3 protein reads CASSEVGTGGNYGYTF.

This clone occurred many times. The CDR3 is CSAGTGGFNYGYTF. The CDR3 DNA, read in part, is TGCAGTGCAGGTACAGGGGGCTTCAACTATGGC. The V and J genes are TRBV20-1 and TRBJ1-2; TRBD1 matches at 9 bases. The read gets to within 3 residues of the CDR3 end, and the germline J gene fills in the rest. V dropped 6 bases and J dropped 2; count of bases not matched to a gene: 7. Looked up from germline, CDR1 is DFQATT and CDR2 is SNEGSKA (reference sequence). The CDR3 covers 14 residues.

This clone was detected ten times or more. One junction end disagrees with the germline gene, perhaps due to a read error. The sequence runs out 3 residues before the end of the CDR3; the remainder is reconstructed from the germline J gene. The J gene is TRBJ2-1, the V gene TRBV4-2, with 10 bases that match TRBD2. This CDR3 spans 15 amino acids. Germline CDR1 reads LGHNA; CDR2 reads YNFKEQ. The CDR3 reads CASSQVLAGESEQFF. The sequenced CDR3 bases are TGCGCCAGCAGCCAAGTGCTAGCGGGGGAGAGTGAG.

This clone has ten or more counts. The read halts 3 residues ahead of the CDR3 end, with the missing end drawn from the germline J gene. This chain connects TRBV7-2 to TRBJ1-1; D not certain. Germline CDR1 is SGHTA and CDR2 is FQGNSA. The CDR3 is 14 amino acids. Trimming stripped 0 bases from V and 7 bases from J, with 12 bases between. The CDR3 loop is CASSLAHPSSEAFF. CDR3 DNA (partial): TGTGCCAGCAGCTTAGCCCACCCTAGTAGTGAA.

This clone was seen at least ten times. The CDR3 DNA, read in part, is TGTGCCAGTAGTATAGATCTAGCGGGAGGGCCCCGGGCCAAAAACATT. Amino acids: CASSIDLAGGPRAKNI. The whole CDR3 region reads CASSIDLAGGPRAKNIQYF. The V and J genes are TRBV19 and TRBJ2-4, with 12 bases aligning to TRBD2. With the read ending 3 residues before the CDR3 end, the germline J gene is used to fill in that end. The CDR3 runs 19 residues. Per germline, CDR1 LNHDA and CDR2 SQIVND (reference sequence). The ends lost 0 bases at V and 1 base at J; junction bases unmatched: 7.

This clone was detected many times. The CDR3 end falls 3 residues outside the read, so it is completed with the germline J gene. J is TRBJ2-1 and V is TRBV5-5; possibly TRBD2 for D (5 bases). Trimming cost V 4 bases and J 0 bases, with 11 bases left between them. Germline lookup yields CDR1 SGHKS and CDR2 YYEKEE (reference sequence). This CDR3 spans 15 amino acids. Partial CDR3 DNA: TGTGCCAGCAGCGGAGAGGGTGGCTCCTACAATGAG. The encoded protein is CASSGEGGSYNE. The full CDR3 sequence reads CASSGEGGSYNEQFF.

In regard to this clone: The read stops 3 residues short of the end of the CDR3; the missing end is completed from the germline J gene. This chain uses TRBV29-1 with TRBJ1-3; possible D gene TRBD1, 5 bases. This CDR3 contains 13 residues. Trimming removed 2 bases at V and 1 base at J, with 6 bases between. CDR1 is SQVTM and CDR2 is ANQGSEA in the germline V gene. The CDR3 loop is CSVERGSGNTIYF. The DNA read from the CDR3 is TGCAGCGTTGAACGGGGGTCTGGAAACACC.

This clone has a count of ten or more. The CDR3 goes on 3 residues after the read ends, and that part is filled in from the germline J gene. V and J are TRBV2 and TRBJ2-7; D gene unclear. The CDR3 has 14 amino acids. V lost 6 bases and J lost 6, with 18 bases in between. Per germline, CDR1 SNHLY and CDR2 FYNNEI. The DNA read from the CDR3 is TGTGCCAGCAGCGCACCCCCTGGATCGGGCGAG. It translates to CASSAPPGSGE. The whole CDR3 protein reads CASSAPPGSGEQYF.

This clone was detected many times. The read stops 3 residues short of the end of the CDR3; the missing end is completed from the germline J gene. The rearrangement uses TRBV12-3 or TRBV12-4 and TRBJ1-5; 7 bases line up with TRBD1. The CDR3 length is 16 residues. Losses at the gene ends were 1 base for V and 0 bases for J; bases not matched to a gene: 3. CDR3 region: CASSLGDSYSNQPQHF. The CDR3 bases that were read are TGTGCCAGCAGTTTAGGGGACAGTTATAGCAATCAGCCC.

This clone was found many times. The CDR3 end is not reached by the read, which stops 3 residues before it; the germline J gene fills it in. The chain employs TRBV11-3 and TRBJ2-1; 7 nucleotides match TRBD1. Germline V gene lookup returns CDR1 SGHNT and CDR2 YENEEA. Trimming cost V 5 bases and J 7 bases; bases outside gene matches: 5. The CDR3 covers 13 residues. The CDR3 region is CASSHQGQNEQFF. The CDR3 DNA, read in part, is TGTGCCAGCAGCCACCAGGGACAGAATGAG.

This clone qualifies as medium-sized (0.01 to 0.1%). The CDR3 end falls 3 residues outside the read, so it is completed with the germline J gene. This sequence joins TRBV7-2 and TRBJ2-2; 8 bases align to TRBD2. This CDR3 is 14 amino acids long. The germline CDR1 and CDR2 sequences are SGHTA and FQGNSA. J gave up 5 bases and V 1 base, and 0 bases lay outside the gene matches. CDR3 sequence reads: CASSLGGRTGELFF. The CDR3 DNA, read in part, is TGTGCCAGCAGCTTAGGCGGGAGGACCGGGGAG.

This clone was seen ten or more times. The observed sequence ends 3 residues before the CDR3 terminus, with the missing tail filled in from the germline J gene. The V call is TRBV19, the J call TRBJ2-3; D gene ambiguous. Trimming took off 1 base at V and 1 base at J, with 6 bases between the two ends. Germline assignment: CDR1 LNHDA and CDR2 SQIVND (reference sequence). The CDR3 consists of 14 residues. This CDR3 reads CASSIVTGTDTQYF. CDR3 bases read: TGTGCCAGTAGTATAGTTACTGGCACAGATACG.

This clone was counted ten times or more. Coverage ceases 3 residues before the CDR3 finishes, and the germline J gene fills in the end. The chain combines TRBV10-3 with TRBJ2-5; TRBD1 aligns across 9 bases. V lost 6 bases to trimming and J lost 5 bases; unmatched junction nucleotides: 4. The V gene's germline CDR1 is ENHRY and CDR2 SYGVKD. The CDR3 contains 13 residues. CDR3 bases read: TGTGCCATCAGAGGACAGGGGTTGGAGACC. Its translation is CAIRGQGLET. The entire CDR3 is CAIRGQGLETQYF.